These 24 T cell receptor beta chains were all obtained from the same sample, sequenced in a study of coeliac disease. TCRdb's table, derived via immunoSEQ multiplex PCR, lists solely in-frame clones and lacks some. Of about 4,700 clones in the sample, about 65% were seen once. Sample: lamina propria lymphocytes from the gut. All receptors come from a woman in her sixties or seventies with celiac disease.

The rearrangement uses TRBV18 and TRBJ2-2, with 7 bases matching TRBD1. The CDR3 totals 17 residues. Germline values: CDR1 KGHSH, CDR2 LQKENI. V lost 0 bases, J lost 2 bases, and 6 bases stayed unmatched. CDR3 loop: CASSPPSGTVNTGELFF. The CDR3, as DNA: TGTGCCAGCTCACCACCTAGTGGGACAGTAAACACCGGGGAGCTGTTTTTT.

The V and J genes are TRBV7-8 and TRBJ1-5; no clear D. The CDR3 has 13 amino acids. Per the germline V gene, CDR1 is SGHVS and CDR2 is FQNEAQ. Trimming took off 3 bases at V and 5 bases at J, with 8 bases between the two ends. Here the CDR3 reads CASSLIRDQPQHF. CDR3 nucleotides: TGTGCCAGCAGCTTGATAAGAGATCAGCCCCAGCATTTT. Complete variable domain (other parts from reference TRBV7-8 and TRBJ1-5): GAGVSQSPRYKVAKRGQDVALRCDPISGHVSLFWYQQALGQGPEFLTYFQNEAQLDKSGLPSDRFFAERPEGSVSTLKIQRTQQEDSAVYLCASSLIRDQPQHFGDGTRLSIL.

The gene calls are TRBV19 and TRBJ1-1; the D gene is possibly TRBD1 (5 bases). Between the trimmed V and J ends, which lost 3 bases and 4 bases, there was a span of 9 bases. The CDR3 loop spans 13 amino acids. In germline, CDR1 is LNHDA, CDR2 SQIVND (reference sequence). The CDR3 reads CASSMVGGTEAFF. In DNA form, the CDR3 reads TGTGCCAGTAGTATGGTGGGGGGCACTGAAGCTTTCTTT.

This chain uses TRBV4-1 with TRBJ1-1, with D unclear. The CDR3 covers 13 residues. The V gene lost 0 bases and the J gene lost 4 bases, with 6 bases spanning the gap. The germline V gene encodes CDR1 MGHRA and CDR2 YSYEKL. DNA for the CDR3: TGCGCCAGCAGCCAAGAGTTATCCACTGAAGCTTTCTTT. Translation gives CASSQELSTEAFF.

This chain connects TRBV30 to TRBJ2-3, with a possible D match to TRBD1 (5 bases). V shed 0 bases and J shed 8 bases, with 6 bases lying between them. In germline, CDR1 is GTSNPN, CDR2 SVGIG (reference sequence). This CDR3 has 11 amino acids. This CDR3 is CAWSVGATQYF. The CDR3 DNA reads as TGTGCCTGGAGTGTAGGGGCTACGCAGTATTTT.

This clone counts as large (0.1 to 1%). V and J are TRBV27 and TRBJ1-2; D not certain. Trimming cost V 3 bases and J 6 bases, with 14 bases left between them. This CDR3 has 14 residues. Germline assignment: CDR1 MNHEY and CDR2 SMNVEV (reference sequence). The CDR3 spells CASSFGGVSNGYTF. In DNA form, the CDR3 reads TGTGCCAGCAGTTTTGGCGGTGTTTCCAATGGCTACACCTTC.

J is TRBJ1-2 and V is TRBV7-2; 11 bases agree with TRBD1. There are 18 residues in the CDR3. J lost 4 bases, V lost 4 bases, and 14 bases had no gene match. Germline loops: CDR1 SGHTA, CDR2 FQGNSA. CDR3 in DNA: TGTGCCAGCAGCTCTTATTATGGACAGGGGGCGGTCGGCTATGGCTACACCTTC. Residues: CASSSYYGQGAVGYGYTF.

This CDR3 is CASGRTGGDEKLFF. In DNA, the CDR3 is TGTGCCAGCGGACGGACAGGGGGCGATGAAAAACTGTTTTTT. V is TRBV7-9 and J is TRBJ1-4, with 11 bases that match TRBD1. V trimming: 8 bases; J trimming: 6 bases; junction bases outside the gene matches: 5. Germline V gene sequence: CDR1 SEHNR, CDR2 FQNEAQ (reference sequence). CDR3 length: 14 amino acids.

This chain links TRBV4-3 with TRBJ2-1, with 12 nucleotides matching TRBD2. Losses at the gene ends were 2 bases for V and 9 bases for J; bases not matched to a gene: 5. The CDR3 length is 15 residues. Germline V gene sequence: CDR1 LGHNA, CDR2 YSLEER. The CDR3 reads CASSQRLAGAGEQFF. The CDR3 DNA sequence: TGCGCCAGCAGCCAACGACTAGCGGGGGCTGGTGAGCAGTTCTTC.

This clone has only one observation. CDR3 residues: CASSKEVGGSTDTQYF. The CDR3, as DNA: TGTGCCAGCAGCAAAGAAGTGGGGGGGAGCACAGATACGCAGTATTTT. This sequence joins TRBV21-1 and TRBJ2-3; the table gives TRBD2 as D, unverified against the DNA. TRBV21-1 is termed a pseudogene. The CDR3 consists of 16 residues.

The chain employs TRBV11-2 and TRBJ2-7; 7 bases map to TRBD2. The CDR3 length is 16 residues. V was clipped by 5 bases and J by 5 bases; unmatched bases: 15. Germline CDR1 is SGHAT and CDR2 is FQNNGV. Here the CDR3 reads CASSPFPEGGAHEQYF. The CDR3 DNA follows: TGTGCCAGCAGCCCCTTCCCAGAGGGAGGGGCCCACGAGCAGTACTTC.

This clone was recorded a few times. This chain links TRBV9 with TRBJ2-3; 9 bases fit TRBD1. Trimming cost V 1 base and J 2 bases; bases outside gene matches: 5. The CDR3 spans 16 residues. Germline values: CDR1 SGDLS, CDR2 YYNGEE. CDR3 DNA: TGTGCCAGCAGCGTACAGGGACAGGGTCCCACAGATACGCAGTATTTT. Translated: CASSVQGQGPTDTQYF.

The V gene is TRBV7-1, the J gene TRBJ2-5; tentative D call: TRBD1 (6 bases). TRBV7-1 carries the ORF label, with uncertain function. The V and J ends lost 4 bases and 2 bases respectively, with 11 bases between them. The CDR3 length is 14 residues. CDR3 residues: CASSLLGQQETQYF. The CDR3 DNA follows: TGTGCCAGCAGCTTGCTCGGACAGCAAGAGACCCAGTACTTC.

This clone was seen a few times. The J gene is TRBJ1-2, the V gene TRBV6-1; 8 bases line up with TRBD1. Germline loops: CDR1 MNHNS, CDR2 SASEGT. V dropped 8 bases and J dropped 0; count of bases not matched to a gene: 2. CDR3 length equals 13 residues. CDR3 residues: CASWDRPNYGYTF. The CDR3 nucleotides read TGTGCCAGCTGGGACAGGCCTAACTATGGCTACACCTTC.

The chain uses TRBV27 and TRBJ1-3; D is ambiguous. Trimming removed 3 bases from V and 0 bases from J, with 3 bases in between. The CDR3 spans 13 residues. In germline, CDR1 is MNHEY, CDR2 SMNVEV (reference sequence). As DNA, the CDR3 is TGTGCCAGCAGTTTCATCTCTGGAAACACCATATATTTT. Its protein product is CASSFISGNTIYF.

The chain links TRBV11-1 to TRBJ2-7; TRBD2 aligns across 9 bases. J lost 3 bases, V lost 4 bases, and 4 bases had no gene match. CDR1 and CDR2 (germline): SGHAT, FQDESV (reference sequence). The CDR3 length is 14 residues. In DNA form, the CDR3 reads TGTGCCAGCAGCTCCCCGCGGGGGGGCTACGAGCAGTACTTC. Translation gives CASSSPRGGYEQYF.

This clone appeared a few times. This chain links TRBV4-3 with TRBJ2-1; 8 nucleotides line up with TRBD2. The CDR3 sequence is 14 residues long. In germline, CDR1 is LGHNA, CDR2 YSLEER. The J segment lost 8 bases and the V segment lost 6 bases, leaving 9 bases of the junction unmatched. This CDR3 reads CASRLGGAGDEQFF. Written as DNA, the CDR3 is TGCGCCAGCAGACTCGGGGGGGCCGGGGATGAGCAGTTCTTC.

This clone has more than one count but fewer than ten. The gene calls are TRBV7-9 and TRBJ2-5; 7 bases are shared with TRBD1. V gave up 4 bases and J gave up 5 bases; unmatched junction bases: 13. The CDR3 covers 16 residues. Germline V gene lookup returns CDR1 SEHNR and CDR2 FQNEAQ (reference sequence). The CDR3 nucleotides are TGTGCCAGCAGCTCCCCCATCCCCGGGACAGATGAGACCCAGTACTTC. Its protein product is CASSSPIPGTDETQYF.

The J gene is TRBJ2-5, the V gene TRBV7-2; D gene uncertain. The germline gives CDR1 SGHTA, CDR2 FQGNSA. Trimming cost V 8 bases and J 7 bases, with 11 bases left between them. The CDR3 length is 11 residues. CDR3 in amino acids: CASLGQVTQYF. CDR3 nucleotide sequence: TGTGCCAGCCTGGGTCAGGTGACCCAGTACTTC.

The table lists this clone with a count of one. The chain links TRBV7-9 to TRBJ2-4, with a tentative D call TRBD2 (6 bases). With 1 base removed from V and 6 bases from J, the gap between germline ends came to 13 bases. From germline, CDR1 is SEHNR and CDR2 FQNEAQ (reference sequence). The CDR3 totals 15 residues. The CDR3, as DNA: TGTGCCAGCAGCTTAGATCTCCACGGGGGAAACATTCAGTACTTC. It encodes CASSLDLHGGNIQYF.

The chain has TRBV10-3 and TRBJ2-5; D is perhaps TRBD1 (6 bases). Germline CDR1 ENHRY, CDR2 SYGVKD. Trimming shortened V by 8 bases and J by 7 bases, and 17 bases separated the two germline ends. The CDR3 has 13 amino acids. The CDR3 DNA is TGTGCCATCGGGACCCAGGGGACGGGGACCCAGTACTTC. This encodes CAIGTQGTGTQYF.

This chain uses TRBV7-9 with TRBJ1-2; 8 nucleotides agree with TRBD1. V lost 8 bases, J lost 8 bases, and 7 bases stayed unmatched. The CDR3 length is 12 residues. Germline-derived CDR1 and CDR2 are SEHNR and FQNEAQ (reference sequence). CDR3 in DNA: TGTGCCAGCGGAACCGGGACAGGCGGCTACACCTTC. Translated: CASGTGTGGYTF.

V and J are TRBV6-4 and TRBJ2-7; 7 bases agree with TRBD2. V gave up 0 bases and J gave up 6 bases; unmatched junction bases: 2. Germline V gene sequence: CDR1 MRHNA, CDR2 SNTAGT. CDR3 length: 13 residues. The CDR3 loop reads CASSDSPGGEQYF. As DNA, the CDR3 is TGTGCCAGCAGTGACTCTCCGGGGGGCGAGCAGTACTTC.

This clone has more than one count but fewer than ten. The gene calls are TRBV7-2 and TRBJ1-1, with 8 bases matching TRBD1. With V trimmed by 0 bases and J by 10 bases, 7 bases remained unmatched. The CDR3 covers 14 residues. The germline V gene has CDR1 SGHTA and CDR2 FQGNSA. The CDR3: CASSLAFSQGAAFF. The CDR3 DNA sequence: TGTGCCAGCAGCTTAGCATTTTCGCAGGGGGCAGCTTTCTTT.